Below, 18 T cell receptor beta chains from the same sample are listed, as sequenced in a study of beta chain features in type 1 diabetes. What was sequenced were expressed TCRB transcripts, since all of the isolated RNA had been reverse transcribed. The method was immunoSEQ multiplex PCR; TCRdb's version includes in-frame clones alone and lacks a portion of them. The sample includes around 250,000 clones, 68% of them seen just once. The sample consisted of naive CD4+ T cells from blood. Every receptor here comes from a man aged 25-40 years in good health.

V gene TRBV5-1 combines with J gene TRBJ2-3; no reliable D call. The CDR3 consists of 11 residues. V lost 4 bases and J lost 1, with 1 base in between. Germline CDR1 and CDR2: SGHRS and YFSETQ. The CDR3 DNA reads TGCGCCAGCAGCCGCACAGATACGCAGTATTTT. As protein: CASSRTDTQYF.

The chain joins TRBV5-1 to TRBJ1-3; unclear D gene. The ends were cut back, 2 bases at V and 1 base at J, with 7 bases in the middle. The germline gives CDR1 SGHRS, CDR2 YFSETQ. The CDR3 spans 14 residues. CDR3 coding DNA: TGCGCCAGCAGCTTAGAGCGGTCTGGAAACACCATATATTTT. Protein product: CASSLERSGNTIYF. The whole variable domain, remainder taken from reference TRBV5-1 and TRBJ1-3, is KAGVTQTPRYLIKTRGQQVTLSCSPISGHRSVSWYQQTPGQGLQFLFEYFSETQRNKGNFPGRFSGRQFSNSRSEMNVSTLELGDSALYLCASSLERSGNTIYFGEGSWLTVV.

V usage is TRBV4-3 and J usage is TRBJ2-5; 11 bases align to TRBD2. The CDR3 extends over 18 amino acids. V shed 6 bases, J shed 3 bases, and the junction held 15 bases outside the gene matches. Germline-derived CDR1 and CDR2 are LGHNA and YSLEER. The CDR3 loop reads CASSRDPRELAGEETQYF. CDR3 DNA sequence: TGCGCCAGCAGTCGAGATCCACGGGAACTAGCGGGAGAAGAGACCCAGTACTTC.

This clone occurred a few times. This chain uses TRBV6-6 with TRBJ2-5; D is ambiguous. CDR1 is MNHNY, CDR2 SVGAGI, per germline (reference sequence). The length of the CDR3 is 12 residues. V lost 6 bases to trimming and J lost 4 bases, with 9 bases between them. The CDR3 DNA follows: TGTGCCAGCAGCCAGACCTCAGAGACCCAGTACTTC. Translation: CASSQTSETQYF.

The rearrangement joins TRBV27 to TRBJ2-6; D is possibly TRBD2 (6 bases). Trimming pared 3 bases from V and 0 bases from J, leaving 18 bases between. The CDR3 is 19 amino acids. CDR1 and CDR2 from the germline V gene are MNHEY and SMNVEV (reference sequence). The CDR3 DNA sequence: TGTGCCAGCAGTTTGGAGGGCTTAAGAGTCAGCTCTGGGGCCAACGTCCTGACTTTC. This translates into CASSLEGLRVSSGANVLTF.

This clone was seen a few times. The chain carries TRBV15 and TRBJ1-1, with D possibly matching TRBD1 (5 bases). The germline V and J ends were trimmed by 5 bases and 4 bases, with 17 bases remaining between them. Per the germline V gene, CDR1 is LNHNV and CDR2 is YYDKDF (reference sequence). The CDR3 spans 15 residues. The CDR3 DNA is TGTGCCACCAGCTGGGGGACCGGGACCCTCACTGAAGCTTTCTTT. This gives the protein CATSWGTGTLTEAFF. The variable domain in full, completed from reference TRBV15 and TRBJ1-1, reads DAMVIQNPRYQVTQFGKPVTLSCSQTLNHNVMYWYQQKSSQAPKLLFHYYDKDFNNEADTPDNFQSRRPNTSFCFLDIRSPGLGDTAMYLCATSWGTGTLTEAFFGQGTRLTVV.

The gene calls are TRBV29-1 and TRBJ2-3; a possible D gene is TRBD1 (6 bases). Trimming cost V 8 bases and J 3 bases, with 21 bases left between them. The germline CDR1 and CDR2 sequences are SQVTM and ANQGSEA. The CDR3 consists of 15 residues. CDR3 bases: TGCAGCATTGGCCTAGGACAGAGCTTTACAGATACGCAGTATTTT. It translates to CSIGLGQSFTDTQYF.

V usage is TRBV14 and J usage is TRBJ2-1, with D perhaps assigned TRBD1 or TRBD2 (5 bases each). Trimming stripped 0 bases from V and 5 bases from J, with 17 bases between. Germline CDR1 SGHDN, CDR2 FVKESK. There are 17 residues in the CDR3. The CDR3 sequence is CASSQDRMGRANNEQFF. In nucleotides, the CDR3 is TGTGCCAGCAGCCAAGATCGTATGGGACGGGCAAACAATGAGCAGTTCTTC.

Worth noting for this clone: Other DNA sequences in the same sample also yield this CDR3. The V gene is TRBV5-4, the J gene TRBJ2-5; 7 bases align to TRBD1. The CDR3 totals 13 residues. In germline, CDR1 is SGHNT, CDR2 YYREEE (reference sequence). The V gene end was trimmed by 2 bases and the J gene end by 5 bases; junction bases not matched to a gene: 3. The CDR3 DNA reads as TGTGCCAGCAGCTTACAGGGACAGGAGACCCAGTACTTC. Protein sequence: CASSLQGQETQYF.

This clone was detected only once. The chain couples TRBV18 to TRBJ2-7; 14 bases match TRBD2. Germline values: CDR1 KGHSH, CDR2 LQKENI. The V gene end was trimmed by 3 bases and the J gene end by 1 base; junction bases not matched to a gene: 2. The CDR3 is 16 residues long. In DNA form, the CDR3 reads TGTGCCAGCTCACCCGGGACTAGCGGGGGTTCCTACGAGCAGTACTTC. Its protein is CASSPGTSGGSYEQYF.

V and J are TRBV28 and TRBJ1-2; D remains ambiguous. V lost 4 bases, J lost 7 bases, and 13 bases lay in between. The CDR3 runs 13 residues. Per germline, CDR1 MDHEN and CDR2 SYDVKM. The CDR3 bases are TGTGCCAGCAGTTCCCACCAGGTTGGTGGCTACACCTTC. Encoded protein: CASSSHQVGGYTF.

A few counts support this clone. The chain couples TRBV7-9 to TRBJ2-7; 9 positions match TRBD1. Germline V lookup: CDR1 SEHNR, CDR2 FQNEAQ (reference sequence). CDR3 length: 14 amino acids. With 1 base clipped from V and 5 bases from J, the junction kept 3 bases outside the gene matches. CDR3 protein: CASSLDRGRNEQYF. As DNA, the CDR3 is TGTGCCAGCAGCTTAGACAGGGGGCGGAACGAGCAGTACTTC.

The chain joins TRBV2 to TRBJ2-5; 10 bases fit TRBD2. In germline, CDR1 is SNHLY, CDR2 FYNNEI. The CDR3 spans 15 residues. Trimming at V came to 4 bases and at J to 3 bases, leaving 5 bases not matched to a gene. CDR3 DNA sequence: TGTGCCAGCAGTGCTGGCCTAGCGGGAGAAGAGACCCAGTACTTC. As protein: CASSAGLAGEETQYF.

V and J are TRBV30 and TRBJ2-1; D unclear. V was pared by 3 bases and J by 10 bases, with 16 bases between. The V gene's germline CDR1 is GTSNPN and CDR2 SVGIG (reference sequence). CDR3 length: 13 amino acids. The CDR3 loop is CAWSSLLRAEQFF. Written as DNA, the CDR3 is TGTGCCTGGAGCTCGTTGTTACGGGCCGAGCAGTTCTTC.

There are a few counts of this clone. The CDR3: CASSWSGVGNIQYF. Here the CDR3 DNA reads TGTGCCAGCAGCTGGAGCGGGGTAGGAAACATTCAGTACTTC. This rearrangement joins TRBV13 to TRBJ2-4; 7 bases align to TRBD2. The length of the CDR3 is 14 residues. Looked up from germline, CDR1 is PRHDT and CDR2 is FYEKMQ (reference sequence). J gave up 6 bases and V 4 bases, and 6 bases lay outside the gene matches.

The count of this clone is one. V and J are TRBV19 and TRBJ1-2; TRBD1 aligns across 8 bases. CDR1 LNHDA and CDR2 SQIVND come from the germline V gene (reference sequence). Trimming cost V 8 bases and J 5 bases; bases outside gene matches: 7. CDR3 size: 13 residues. The DNA of the CDR3 is TGTGCCAGTGGACAGGGATTGTATTATGGCTACACCTTC. Protein: CASGQGLYYGYTF.

The chain carries TRBV13 and TRBJ1-5; possibly TRBD1 for D (5 bases). The ends were cut back, 3 bases at V and 1 base at J, with 10 bases in the middle. The CDR3 is 15 residues long. Germline CDR1 and CDR2: PRHDT and FYEKMQ (reference sequence). CDR3 sequence: CASSFGTASNQPQHF. CDR3 bases: TGTGCCAGCAGCTTCGGGACCGCCAGCAATCAGCCCCAGCATTTT.

V usage is TRBV11-2 and J usage is TRBJ2-7; D is unclear. The germline V gene has CDR1 SGHAT and CDR2 FQNNGV. CDR3 size: 13 residues. The V end was cut by 5 bases, the J end by 0 bases, with 8 bases between. The CDR3 loop reads CASSQESSYEQYF. For the CDR3, the DNA is TGTGCCAGCAGCCAGGAAAGCTCCTACGAGCAGTACTTC.